The clone carrying this T cell receptor beta chain was recorded at least ten times. Its antigen is unknown. The data originate from a study of regulatory T cells in long-lasting Graves disease. This CDR3 is 12 amino acids long. The V gene lost 7 bases and the J gene lost 0 bases, with 7 bases spanning the gap. Stated time point: newly diagnosed GD, antithyroid drugs for less than 3 months. The authors made the TCR library using RNA they extracted from PBMCs. For TCR beta, libraries came from iRepertoire HTBI primers and Arm-PCR of CDR3 regions. From the multiplex PCR reads, TCRdb called clonotypes with MiXCR, one entry per CDR3 protein. This sample has roughly 560,000 distinct CDR3 sequences, with around 15% found just once. The study's findings and limits: Repertoires from persistent disease leaned toward TRBV28, TRBJ1-2 and TRBJ2-5.

These same records also appear under a second study, on T cells in Graves' hyperthyroidism and ophthalmopathy. From that study: Most expanded thyroid clonotypes above 0.001 recurred in blood.

The chain recombines TRBV12-3 or TRBV12-4 with TRBJ2-7; D not resolved. The sequenced sample was peripheral blood mononuclear cells (PBMCs), obtained at new diagnosis, from a patient treated with antithyroid drugs. This receptor was obtained from a woman aged 35-65 years with Graves disease. The CDR3 spells CASMAISYEQYF. For the CDR3, the DNA is TGTGCCAGCATGGCTATCTCCTACGAGCAGTACTTC.